The 28 T cell receptor beta chains below were found in one sample sequenced in a study of cytomegalovirus exposure and HLA in healthy donors. PCR primers comprised 60 Vbeta and 13 Jbeta primers. The repertoire was sequenced with immunoSEQ multiplex PCR; TCRdb's copy has only in-frame clones and lacks some. Of 110,000 to 150,000 clones listed, about two thirds are singletons. The sequencing sample was made of PBMCs. These receptors were obtained from a man in his 60s in good health and CMV-seronegative.

The V call is TRBV18, the J call TRBJ2-7, with D unclear. The CDR3 contains 12 residues. Germline CDR1 is KGHSH and CDR2 is LQKENI. V lost 0 bases, J lost 6 bases, and 6 bases lay in between. CDR3 sequence: CASSPPLSEQYF. The CDR3 DNA sequence: TGTGCCAGCTCACCACCCCTCTCCGAGCAGTACTTC.

This clone has a handful of counts. The genes are TRBV19 and TRBJ2-1, with 8 bases aligning to TRBD2. Germline values: CDR1 LNHDA, CDR2 SQIVND (reference sequence). This CDR3 region has 14 residues. Trimming took 7 bases from V and 7 from J; bases not matched to a gene: 9. The CDR3 coding sequence is TGTGCCAGTATGCCAGCGGGAGTACTTAATGAGCAGTTCTTC. It translates to CASMPAGVLNEQFF.

About this clone itself: Other DNA sequences in this sample translate to the same CDR3. The V and J genes are TRBV19 and TRBJ1-3; 7 nucleotides line up with TRBD1. Per germline, CDR1 LNHDA and CDR2 SQIVND (reference sequence). This CDR3 has 15 amino acids. Trimming took 5 bases from V and 0 from J; bases not matched to a gene: 4. The CDR3 sequence: CASSAGTVSGNTIYF. The DNA of the CDR3 is TGTGCCAGTAGTGCCGGGACAGTCTCTGGAAACACCATATATTTT.

The rearrangement uses TRBV29-1 and TRBJ2-2; 13 bases are a match to TRBD2. The CDR3 consists of 17 residues. The germline CDR1 and CDR2 sequences are SQVTM and ANQGSEA. The V and J ends lost 0 bases and 6 bases, in that order; junction bases with no gene match: 7. CDR3 region: CSVEDRGLAGRAGELFF. In DNA, the CDR3 is TGCAGCGTTGAAGATCGGGGACTAGCGGGAAGGGCCGGGGAGCTGTTTTTT.

This chain connects TRBV7-9 to TRBJ1-1, with 9 bases lining up with TRBD1. The ends lost 3 bases at V and 1 base at J; junction bases unmatched: 3. The CDR3 loop spans 15 amino acids. Germline CDR1 SEHNR, CDR2 FQNEAQ (reference sequence). The CDR3 nucleotides are TGTGCCAGCAGCTTGAACAGGGGGCCGAACACTGAAGCTTTCTTT. Residues: CASSLNRGPNTEAFF.

This chain links TRBV6-1 with TRBJ2-2; D may be TRBD2 (7 bases). The V and J ends lost 0 bases and 4 bases respectively, with 12 bases between them. CDR1 and CDR2 (germline): MNHNS, SASEGT. This CDR3 is 16 amino acids long. The CDR3 region has the DNA TGTGCCAGCAGTGAAGCGTTAGGGGGGGGCACCGGGGAGCTGTTTTTT. It yields the protein CASSEALGGGTGELFF.

The DNA of the CDR3 is TGTGCCAGCAGCTTAACAGGGACTTCTGGAAACACCATATATTTT. Translation: CASSLTGTSGNTIYF. This chain uses TRBV7-3 with TRBJ1-3; D may be TRBD1 (5 bases). CDR3 length equals 15 residues. CDR1 is SGHTA, CDR2 FQGTGA, per germline. Trimming removed 0 bases at V and 1 base at J, with 7 bases between.

The chain has TRBV9 and TRBJ1-5; D perhaps matches TRBD1 (5 bases). This CDR3 comprises 15 residues. Germline CDR1 is SGDLS and CDR2 is YYNGEE. Trimming removed 0 bases from V and 6 bases from J, with 13 bases in between. The CDR3 DNA is TGTGCCAGCAGCGTAGCGGCCGGCGGGGGTCAGCCCCAGCATTTT. Translation: CASSVAAGGGQPQHF. Full variable domain (missing parts from reference TRBV9 and TRBJ1-5): DSGVTQTPKHLITATGQRVTLRCSPRSGDLSVYWYQQSLDQGLQFLIQYYNGEERAKGNILERFSAQQFPDLHSELNLSSLELGDSALYFCASSVAAGGGQPQHFGDGTRLSIL.

The chain is built from TRBV19 and TRBJ2-3; 13 bases are shared with TRBD2. V gave up 7 bases and J gave up 2 bases; unmatched junction bases: 6. The CDR3 runs 16 residues. Per germline, CDR1 LNHDA and CDR2 SQIVND (reference sequence). The CDR3 region has the DNA TGTGCCAGTACCAGGACTAGCGGGAGTTACACAGATACGCAGTATTTT. It is translated as CASTRTSGSYTDTQYF.

This clone has only a few counts. The rearrangement uses TRBV29-1 and TRBJ1-1; D uncertain. The germline gives CDR1 SQVTM, CDR2 ANQGSEA. This CDR3 region has 14 residues. Trimming stripped 6 bases from V and 1 base from J, with 15 bases between. The CDR3 bases are TGCAGCGTAGAAACAATTCTCTCGAACACTGAAGCTTTCTTT. It codes for CSVETILSNTEAFF.

This clone appeared a few times. This chain connects TRBV29-1 to TRBJ1-2; D remains unclear. V was shortened by 1 base and J by 7 bases, with 7 bases between the two germline ends. CDR1 is SQVTM and CDR2 is ANQGSEA in the germline V gene. The CDR3 consists of 11 residues. The CDR3 sequence: CSVEVERGYTF. The CDR3 DNA sequence: TGCAGCGTTGAAGTGGAGCGTGGCTACACCTTC.

The chain links TRBV27 to TRBJ2-3; D may be TRBD1 (6 bases). The CDR3 is made up of 15 amino acids. The V and J ends lost 3 bases and 3 bases respectively, with 13 bases between them. Germline V gene data show CDR1 as MNHEY and CDR2 as SMNVEV (reference sequence). In DNA form, the CDR3 reads TGTGCCAGCAGTTTCCACAGGGATACGACAGATACGCAGTATTTT. Translation gives CASSFHRDTTDTQYF.

The chain uses TRBV4-2 and TRBJ2-7; TRBD1 is a possible D gene (6 bases). This CDR3 comprises 14 residues. In germline, CDR1 is LGHNA, CDR2 YNFKEQ. Trimming cost V 6 bases and J 3 bases, with 15 bases left between them. DNA of the CDR3: TGTGCCAGCAGTCAACCAGGGGTGAGCTACGAGCAGTACTTC. Protein product: CASSQPGVSYEQYF.

CDR3 protein: CASRDRGFGYEQYF. CDR3 bases: TGTGCCAGCCGAGACAGGGGGTTTGGCTACGAGCAGTACTTC. The chain carries TRBV11-1 and TRBJ2-7, with 9 bases matching TRBD1. V trimming: 8 bases; J trimming: 3 bases; junction bases outside the gene matches: 8. Germline-derived CDR1 and CDR2 are SGHAT and FQDESV (reference sequence). The CDR3 is made up of 14 amino acids.

J is TRBJ1-1 and V is TRBV14, with a possible D match to TRBD1 (6 bases). Germline V gene lookup returns CDR1 SGHDN and CDR2 FVKESK. The CDR3 has 16 amino acids. Trimming took off 1 base at V and 6 bases at J, with 18 bases between the two ends. CDR3 sequence (DNA): TGTGCCAGCAGCCAAGCTAGGGGGGGCGGGAGTGCTGAAGCTTTCTTT. Protein product: CASSQARGGGSAEAFF. Combining the CDR3 with reference TRBV14 and TRBJ1-1 gives the whole variable domain EAGVTQFPSHSVIEKGQTVTLRCDPISGHDNLYWYRRVMGKEIKFLLHFVKESKQDESGMPNNRFLAERTGGTYSTLKVQPAELEDSGVYFCASSQARGGGSAEAFFGQGTRLTVV.

The chain uses TRBV27 and TRBJ2-3; 8 nucleotides match TRBD1. After removal of 1 base from V and 4 bases from J, the junction contained 4 bases not matched to a gene. The CDR3 has 15 residues. Looked up from germline, CDR1 is MNHEY and CDR2 is SMNVEV (reference sequence). The CDR3: CASSLLDRVADTQYF. The CDR3 DNA sequence: TGTGCCAGCAGTTTATTGGACAGGGTTGCAGATACGCAGTATTTT.

The gene calls are TRBV2 and TRBJ2-2; unclear D gene. The CDR3 is 15 residues long. Germline assignment: CDR1 SNHLY and CDR2 FYNNEI. With 6 bases removed from V and 0 bases from J, the gap between germline ends came to 11 bases. CDR3 in DNA: TGTGCCAGCAGGAGATTGGCGGCGAACACCGGGGAGCTGTTTTTT. It encodes CASRRLAANTGELFF.

This clone was counted a few times. V and J are TRBV9 and TRBJ1-4, with D possibly TRBD1 on 6 matching bases. The CDR3 totals 15 residues. Per germline, CDR1 SGDLS and CDR2 YYNGEE. Between the trimmed V and J ends, which lost 0 bases and 8 bases, there was a span of 14 bases. CDR3 protein: CASSVDPGHREKLFF. In nucleotides, the CDR3 is TGTGCCAGCAGCGTAGATCCGGGACATAGAGAAAAACTGTTTTTT.

This clone was observed once. The chain carries TRBV18 and TRBJ2-1; 12 bases are shared with TRBD2. V lost 5 bases to trimming and J lost 9 bases; unmatched junction nucleotides: 8. CDR1 and CDR2 (germline): KGHSH, LQKENI. The CDR3 loop spans 15 amino acids. CDR3: CASSDDPGLAGEQFF. The CDR3 coding sequence is TGTGCCAGCTCAGACGATCCGGGACTAGCGGGTGAGCAGTTCTTC.

The CDR3 DNA follows: TGCGCCAGCAGCTTACGTGGGGCTTCGGGCGAGCAGTACTTC. This translates into CASSLRGASGEQYF. The genes are TRBV5-1 and TRBJ2-7; a possible D gene is TRBD1 (5 bases). Germline V gene data show CDR1 as SGHRS and CDR2 as YFSETQ. V shed 2 bases and J shed 6 bases, with 15 bases lying between them. This CDR3 contains 14 residues.

The chain uses TRBV30 and TRBJ2-5, with 14 bases lining up with TRBD2. The J call may be in error: the DNA end matches TRBJ2-7 better. Germline CDR1 GTSNPN, CDR2 SVGIG (reference sequence). The CDR3 is made up of 14 amino acids. CDR3 protein: CAWSRTSGRYEQYF. The CDR3 DNA reads as TGTGCCTGGAGTCGGACTAGCGGGAGGTACGAGCAGTACTTC.

The rearrangement links TRBV11-3 to TRBJ2-1; TRBD2 aligns across 13 bases. From germline, CDR1 is SGHNT and CDR2 YENEEA. Trimming at V came to 5 bases and at J to 7 bases, leaving 5 bases not matched to a gene. The CDR3 is made up of 15 amino acids. The CDR3 region has the DNA TGTGCCAGCAGCCCGGGACTAGCGGGACAGAATGAGCAGTTCTTC. Amino acids: CASSPGLAGQNEQFF.

The chain recombines TRBV6-6 with TRBJ2-7, with 11 nucleotides matching TRBD2. The CDR3 is 15 amino acids. Germline V gives CDR1 MNHNY, CDR2 SVGAGI (reference sequence). Trimming took 5 bases from V and 7 from J; bases not matched to a gene: 10. The CDR3 region is CASSPGLAGLGEQYF. In DNA, the CDR3 is TGTGCCAGCAGTCCTGGACTAGCGGGTTTAGGGGAGCAGTACTTC.

The chain combines TRBV6-5 with TRBJ1-1; D not resolved. The germline V gene has CDR1 MNHEY and CDR2 SVGAGI. The V end lost 2 bases, the J end lost 1 base, and 8 bases lay between the germline ends. CDR3 length: 14 amino acids. CDR3: CASSYIPGNTEAFF. For the CDR3, the DNA is TGTGCCAGCAGTTACATTCCAGGGAACACTGAAGCTTTCTTT.

The chain is built from TRBV9 and TRBJ2-7; D unresolved. The V gene lost 6 bases and the J gene lost 4 bases, with 14 bases spanning the gap. Per germline, CDR1 SGDLS and CDR2 YYNGEE. This CDR3 has 13 residues. The DNA of the CDR3 is TGTGCCAGCAATCCGGCAGGTGGGTACGAGCAGTACTTC. It yields the protein CASNPAGGYEQYF.

The rearrangement joins TRBV6-1 to TRBJ2-1, with 7 bases aligning to TRBD2. Trimming took 2 bases from V and 9 from J; bases not matched to a gene: 16. CDR1 and CDR2 from the germline V gene are MNHNS and SASEGT. This CDR3 comprises 17 residues. The CDR3 is CASSESSAGVRGGEQFF. CDR3 DNA sequence: TGTGCCAGCAGTGAATCTTCCGCGGGGGTTAGGGGCGGTGAGCAGTTCTTC.

V is TRBV25-1 and J is TRBJ1-1; 7 bases are a match to TRBD1. Germline V gene data show CDR1 as MGHDK and CDR2 as SYGVNS. The CDR3 length is 15 residues. V lost 2 bases and J lost 4; bases outside the gene matches: 7. The CDR3, as DNA: TGTGCCAGCAGTGAACCTCAGGGGGAAGGCACTGAAGCTTTCTTT. It is translated as CASSEPQGEGTEAFF.

The chain combines TRBV28 with TRBJ1-1; TRBD1 matches 8 bases. CDR3 length equals 14 residues. The V gene's germline CDR1 is MDHEN and CDR2 SYDVKM. V shed 5 bases and J 10 bases; nucleotides not matched to a gene: 12. Written as DNA, the CDR3 is TGTGCCAGCAGTCCGGGCGGGGACAGGCTAGCAGCTTTCTTT. It translates to CASSPGGDRLAAFF. Supplemented by reference TRBV28 and TRBJ1-1, the full variable domain reads DVKVTQSSRYLVKRTGEKVFLECVQDMDHENMFWYRQDPGLGLRLIYFSYDVKMKEKGDIPEGYSVSREKKERFSLILESASTNQTSMYLCASSPGGDRLAAFFGQGTRLTVV.